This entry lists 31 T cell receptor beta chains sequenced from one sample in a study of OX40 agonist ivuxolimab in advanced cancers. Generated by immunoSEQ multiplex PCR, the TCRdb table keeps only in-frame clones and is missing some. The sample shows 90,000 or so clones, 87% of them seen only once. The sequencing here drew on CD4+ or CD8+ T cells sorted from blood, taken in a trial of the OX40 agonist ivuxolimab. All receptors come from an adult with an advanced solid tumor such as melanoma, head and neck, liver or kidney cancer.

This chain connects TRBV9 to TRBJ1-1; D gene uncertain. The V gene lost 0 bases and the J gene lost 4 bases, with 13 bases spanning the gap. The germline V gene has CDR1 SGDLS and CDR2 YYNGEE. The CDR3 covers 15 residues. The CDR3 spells CASSVGVLRGTEAFF. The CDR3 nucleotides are TGTGCCAGCAGCGTAGGGGTTCTCCGAGGCACTGAAGCTTTCTTT.

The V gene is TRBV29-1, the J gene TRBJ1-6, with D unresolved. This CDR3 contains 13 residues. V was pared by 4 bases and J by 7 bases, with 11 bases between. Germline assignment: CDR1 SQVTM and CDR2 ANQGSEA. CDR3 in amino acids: CSVGDGGNSPLHF. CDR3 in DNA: TGCAGCGTTGGTGACGGCGGGAATTCACCCCTCCACTTT.

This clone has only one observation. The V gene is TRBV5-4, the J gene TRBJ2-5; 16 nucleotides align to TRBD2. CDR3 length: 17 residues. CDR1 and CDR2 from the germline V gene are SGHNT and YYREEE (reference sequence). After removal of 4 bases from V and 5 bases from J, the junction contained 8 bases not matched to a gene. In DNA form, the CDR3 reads TGTGCCAGCAGCCCGGGACTAGCGGGAGGGCCGGGGGAGACCCAGTACTTC. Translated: CASSPGLAGGPGETQYF.

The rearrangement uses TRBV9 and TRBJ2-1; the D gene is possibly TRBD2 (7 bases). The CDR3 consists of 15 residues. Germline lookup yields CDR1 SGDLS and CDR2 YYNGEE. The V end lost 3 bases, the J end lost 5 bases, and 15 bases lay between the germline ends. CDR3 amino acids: CASSARWGGHNEQFF. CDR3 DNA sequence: TGTGCCAGCAGCGCCAGGTGGGGGGGGCACAATGAGCAGTTCTTC.

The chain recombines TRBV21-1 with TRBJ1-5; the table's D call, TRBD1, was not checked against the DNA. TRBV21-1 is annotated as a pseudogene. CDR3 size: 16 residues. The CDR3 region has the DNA TGTGCCAGCAGCAAAGACCAGGCGGACACTAATCAGCCCCAGCATTTT. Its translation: CASSKDQADTNQPQHF.

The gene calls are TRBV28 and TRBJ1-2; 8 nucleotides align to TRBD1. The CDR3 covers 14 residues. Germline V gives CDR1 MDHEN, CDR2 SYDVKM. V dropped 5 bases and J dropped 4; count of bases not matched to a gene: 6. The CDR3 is CASSPPGGPYGYTF. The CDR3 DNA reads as TGTGCCAGCAGTCCGCCAGGGGGCCCCTATGGCTACACCTTC.

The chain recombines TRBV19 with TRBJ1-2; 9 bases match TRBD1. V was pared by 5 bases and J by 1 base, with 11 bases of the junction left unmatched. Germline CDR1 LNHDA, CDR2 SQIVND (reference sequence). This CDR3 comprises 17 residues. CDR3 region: CASSELTTTGGNYGYTF. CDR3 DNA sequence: TGTGCCAGTAGTGAGCTAACCACGACAGGGGGTAACTATGGCTACACCTTC.

CDR3 amino acids: CASSPTPSTQYF. Written as DNA, the CDR3 is TGTGCCAGCAGTCCGACCCCCTCCACCCAGTACTTC. The J gene is TRBJ2-5, the V gene TRBV28, with D unclear. This CDR3 is 12 amino acids long. Between the trimmed V and J ends, which lost 5 bases and 8 bases, there was a span of 12 bases. Germline lookup yields CDR1 MDHEN and CDR2 SYDVKM.

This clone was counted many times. This CDR3 is CASSPPLWGKAGNTIYF. CDR3 sequence (DNA): TGTGCCAGCAGCCCACCCCTATGGGGCAAAGCTGGAAACACCATATATTTT. This chain uses TRBV12-1 with TRBJ1-3; the listed D gene, TRBD1, was not tested against the DNA. TRBV12-1 constitutes a pseudogene. CDR3 length: 17 amino acids.

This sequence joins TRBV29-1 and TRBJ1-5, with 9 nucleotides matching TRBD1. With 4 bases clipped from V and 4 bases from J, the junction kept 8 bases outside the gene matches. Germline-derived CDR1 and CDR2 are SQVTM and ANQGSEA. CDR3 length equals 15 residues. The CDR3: CSVAKGQGTNQPQHF. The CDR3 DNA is TGCAGCGTTGCAAAAGGACAGGGGACAAATCAGCCCCAGCATTTT.

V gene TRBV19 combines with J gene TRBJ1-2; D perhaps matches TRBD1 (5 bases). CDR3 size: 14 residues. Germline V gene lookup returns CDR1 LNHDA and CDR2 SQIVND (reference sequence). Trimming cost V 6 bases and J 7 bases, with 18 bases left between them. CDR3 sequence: CASRVGATDRGYTF. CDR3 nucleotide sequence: TGTGCCAGTAGGGTTGGGGCCACAGATCGTGGCTACACCTTC.

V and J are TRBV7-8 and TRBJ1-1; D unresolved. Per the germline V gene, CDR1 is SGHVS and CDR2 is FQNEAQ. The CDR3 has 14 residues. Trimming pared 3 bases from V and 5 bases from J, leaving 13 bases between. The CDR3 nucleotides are TGTGCCAGCAGCTTGCCGGGGTTAGGGACTGAAGCTTTCTTT. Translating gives CASSLPGLGTEAFF. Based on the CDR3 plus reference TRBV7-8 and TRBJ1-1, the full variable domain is GAGVSQSPRYKVAKRGQDVALRCDPISGHVSLFWYQQALGQGPEFLTYFQNEAQLDKSGLPSDRFFAERPEGSVSTLKIQRTQQEDSAVYLCASSLPGLGTEAFFGQGTRLTVV.

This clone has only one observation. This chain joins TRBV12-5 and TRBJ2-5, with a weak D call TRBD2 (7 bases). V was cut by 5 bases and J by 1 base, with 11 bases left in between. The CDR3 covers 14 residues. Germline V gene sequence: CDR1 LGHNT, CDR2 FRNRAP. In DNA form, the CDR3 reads TGTGCTAGTGGTATAGGGGGGGTCCAAGAGACCCAGTACTTC. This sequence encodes CASGIGGVQETQYF.

In nucleotides, the CDR3 is TGTGCCAGCTCAACTGGACAGGAAATGACCTACGAGCAGTACGTC. Translation: CASSTGQEMTYEQYV. The chain is built from TRBV18 and TRBJ2-7, with TRBD1 identical over 7 bases. This CDR3 contains 15 residues. The V segment lost 5 bases and the J segment 2 bases; nucleotides outside the gene matches: 9. CDR1 and CDR2 from the germline V gene are KGHSH and LQKENI.

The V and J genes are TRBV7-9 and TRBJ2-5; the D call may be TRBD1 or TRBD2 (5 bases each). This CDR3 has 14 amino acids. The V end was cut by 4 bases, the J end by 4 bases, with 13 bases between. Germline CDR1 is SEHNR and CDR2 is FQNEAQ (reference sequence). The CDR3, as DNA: TGTGCCAGCAGCTCCGTTGGGGGTGGAGAGACCCAGTACTTC. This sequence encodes CASSSVGGGETQYF.

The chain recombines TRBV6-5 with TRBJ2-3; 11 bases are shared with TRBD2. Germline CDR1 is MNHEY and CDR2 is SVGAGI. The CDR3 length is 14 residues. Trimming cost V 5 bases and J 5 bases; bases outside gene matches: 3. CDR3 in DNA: TGTGCCAGCAGTCGTAGCGGGAGGGTAGATACGCAGTATTTT. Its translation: CASSRSGRVDTQYF.

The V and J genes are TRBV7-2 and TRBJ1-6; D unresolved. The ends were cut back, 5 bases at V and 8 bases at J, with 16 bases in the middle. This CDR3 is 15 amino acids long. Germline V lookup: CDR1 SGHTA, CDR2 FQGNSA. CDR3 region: CASSTDWGKDSPLHF. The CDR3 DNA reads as TGTGCCAGCAGCACAGATTGGGGTAAAGATTCACCCCTCCACTTT.

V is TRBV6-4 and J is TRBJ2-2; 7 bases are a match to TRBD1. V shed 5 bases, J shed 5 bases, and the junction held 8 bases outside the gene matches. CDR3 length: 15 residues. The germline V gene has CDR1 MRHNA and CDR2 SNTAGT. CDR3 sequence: CASSKTGVGTGELFF. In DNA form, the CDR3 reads TGTGCCAGCAGTAAAACAGGGGTCGGGACCGGGGAGCTGTTTTTT.

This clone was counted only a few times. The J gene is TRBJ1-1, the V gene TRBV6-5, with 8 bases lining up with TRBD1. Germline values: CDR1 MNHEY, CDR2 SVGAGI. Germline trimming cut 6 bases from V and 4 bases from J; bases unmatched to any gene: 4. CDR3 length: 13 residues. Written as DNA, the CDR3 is TGTGCCAGCAGAGACAGGGGAAGCACTGAAGCTTTCTTT. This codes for CASRDRGSTEAFF.

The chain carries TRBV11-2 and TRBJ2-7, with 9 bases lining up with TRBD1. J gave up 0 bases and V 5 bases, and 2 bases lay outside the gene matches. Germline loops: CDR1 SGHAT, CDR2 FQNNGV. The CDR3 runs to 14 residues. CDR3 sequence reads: CASSKGQGSYEQYF. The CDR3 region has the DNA TGTGCCAGCAGCAAGGGACAGGGCTCCTACGAGCAGTACTTC.

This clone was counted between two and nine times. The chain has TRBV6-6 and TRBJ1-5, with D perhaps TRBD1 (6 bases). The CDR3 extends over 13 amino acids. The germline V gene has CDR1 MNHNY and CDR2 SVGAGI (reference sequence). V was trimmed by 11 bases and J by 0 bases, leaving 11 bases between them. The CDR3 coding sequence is TGTGCCTCAGTGACAGGTAGCAATCAGCCCCAGCATTTT. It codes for CASVTGSNQPQHF.

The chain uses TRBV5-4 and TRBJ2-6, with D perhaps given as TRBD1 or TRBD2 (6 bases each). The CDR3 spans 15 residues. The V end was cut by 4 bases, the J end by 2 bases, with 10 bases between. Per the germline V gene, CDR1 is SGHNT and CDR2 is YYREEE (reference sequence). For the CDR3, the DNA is TGTGCCAGCAGCCCCGGGGGCACTGGGGCCAACGTCCTGACTTTC. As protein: CASSPGGTGANVLTF.

The CDR3 bases are TGTGCCAGCAGCCAGTGGCGGAGCTCCTACAATGAGCAGTTCTTC. It translates to CASSQWRSSYNEQFF. The chain links TRBV11-2 to TRBJ2-1; D is ambiguous. V was shortened by 5 bases and J by 0 bases, with 11 bases between the two germline ends. The CDR3 totals 15 residues. The germline V gene has CDR1 SGHAT and CDR2 FQNNGV.

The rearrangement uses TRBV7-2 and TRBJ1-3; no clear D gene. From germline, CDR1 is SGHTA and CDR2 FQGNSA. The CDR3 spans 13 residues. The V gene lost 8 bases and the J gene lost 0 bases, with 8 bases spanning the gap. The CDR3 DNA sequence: TGTGCCAGCTCCACGAGCTCTGGAAACACCATATATTTT. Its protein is CASSTSSGNTIYF.

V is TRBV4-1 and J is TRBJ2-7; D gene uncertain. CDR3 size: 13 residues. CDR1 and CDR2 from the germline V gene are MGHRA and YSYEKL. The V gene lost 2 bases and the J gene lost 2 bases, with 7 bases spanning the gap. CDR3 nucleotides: TGCGCCAGCAGCCAAACGACCGCCTACGAGCAGTACTTC. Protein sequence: CASSQTTAYEQYF.

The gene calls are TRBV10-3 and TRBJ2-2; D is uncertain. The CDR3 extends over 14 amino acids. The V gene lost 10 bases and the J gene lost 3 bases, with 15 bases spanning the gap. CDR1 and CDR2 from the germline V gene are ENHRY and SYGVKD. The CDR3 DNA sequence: TGTGCCACCGGACCGAGAGGCGACACCGGGGAGCTGTTTTTT. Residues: CATGPRGDTGELFF.

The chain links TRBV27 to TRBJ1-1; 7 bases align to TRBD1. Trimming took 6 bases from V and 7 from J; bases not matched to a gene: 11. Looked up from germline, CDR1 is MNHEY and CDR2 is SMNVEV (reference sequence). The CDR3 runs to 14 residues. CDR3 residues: CASRAGTVSGEAFF. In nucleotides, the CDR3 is TGTGCCAGCAGGGCGGGGACAGTCTCTGGTGAAGCTTTCTTT.

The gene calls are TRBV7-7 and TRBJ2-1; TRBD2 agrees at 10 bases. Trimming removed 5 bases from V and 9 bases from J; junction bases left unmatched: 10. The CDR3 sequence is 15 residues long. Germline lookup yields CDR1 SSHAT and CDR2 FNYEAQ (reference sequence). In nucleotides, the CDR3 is TGTGCCAGCAGCCCGACTAGCGGGCCCAATGGTGAGCAGTTCTTC. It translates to CASSPTSGPNGEQFF. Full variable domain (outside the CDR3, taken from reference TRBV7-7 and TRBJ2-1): GAGVSQSPRYKVTKRGQDVTLRCDPISSHATLYWYQQALGQGPEFLTYFNYEAQPDKSGLPSDRFSAERPEGSISTLTIQRTEQRDSAMYRCASSPTSGPNGEQFFGPGTRLTVL.

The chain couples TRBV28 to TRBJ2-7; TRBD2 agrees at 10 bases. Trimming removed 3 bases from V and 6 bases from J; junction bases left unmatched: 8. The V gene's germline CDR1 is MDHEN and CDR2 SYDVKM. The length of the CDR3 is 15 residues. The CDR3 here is CASSFRRLAGVEQYF. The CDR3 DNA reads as TGTGCCAGCAGTTTTCGGCGTCTAGCGGGAGTCGAGCAGTACTTC. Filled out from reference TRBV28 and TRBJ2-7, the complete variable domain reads DVKVTQSSRYLVKRTGEKVFLECVQDMDHENMFWYRQDPGLGLRLIYFSYDVKMKEKGDIPEGYSVSREKKERFSLILESASTNQTSMYLCASSFRRLAGVEQYFGPGTRLTVT.

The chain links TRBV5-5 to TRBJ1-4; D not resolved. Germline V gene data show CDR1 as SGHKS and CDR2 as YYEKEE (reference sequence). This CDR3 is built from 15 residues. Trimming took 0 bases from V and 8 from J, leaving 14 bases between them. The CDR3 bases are TGTGCCAGCAGCTTGGTTGTGACACCGGGAGAAAAACTGTTTTTT. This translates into CASSLVVTPGEKLFF. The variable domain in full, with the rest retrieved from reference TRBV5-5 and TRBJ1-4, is DAGVTQSPTHLIKTRGQQVTLRCSPISGHKSVSWYQQVLGQGPQFIFQYYEKEERGRGNFPDRFSARQFPNYSSELNVNALLLGDSALYLCASSLVVTPGEKLFFGSGTQLSVL.

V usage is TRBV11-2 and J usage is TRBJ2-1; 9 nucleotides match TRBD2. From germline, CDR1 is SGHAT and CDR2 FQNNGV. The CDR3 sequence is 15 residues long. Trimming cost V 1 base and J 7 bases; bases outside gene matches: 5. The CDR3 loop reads CASSLVSGSKNEQFF. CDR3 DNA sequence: TGTGCCAGCAGCTTAGTTAGCGGGAGTAAAAATGAGCAGTTCTTC.